This entry is about one TCR beta chain. Its antigen is undetermined. These data originate in a study of Ad26.COV2.S vaccination and SARS-CoV-2 variants. The protocol was immunoSEQ multiplex PCR, while the TCRdb copy is restricted to in-frame clones and leaves out a portion. Of 500,000 or so clones listed, approximately 89% are singletons. Trimming at V came to 6 bases and at J to 6 bases, leaving 16 bases not matched to a gene. Germline V lookup: CDR1 SNHLY, CDR2 FYNNEI. This CDR3 spans 18 amino acids. Treatment in this sample: roughly 18 received Ad26.COV2.S at low or high dose, single or two shots; 5 received placebo; per-sample allocation not given. Sampling was done on day 63 after the first vaccine or placebo injection. Regarding the study as a whole: Breadth and depth estimates from TCRs may understate total T cell responses.

The specimen comprised peripheral blood, sampled in a trial of Ad26.COV2.S vaccine versus placebo. The chain uses TRBV2 and TRBJ1-6; the match to TRBD1 covers 8 bases. This TCR came from a person between 18 and 60 years old who received the Ad26.COV2.S COVID-19 vaccine or a placebo. CDR3 loop: CASSTLPGQGASNSPLHF. As DNA, the CDR3 is TGTGCCAGCAGCACCCTGCCTGGGCAGGGGGCGAGTAATTCACCCCTCCACTTT.